A selection of T cell receptor beta chains follows, all from one sample in a study of blood T cell repertoires in COVID-19. The data were produced by immunoSEQ multiplex PCR, yet TCRdb's version contains in-frame clones alone and is incomplete. Among about 200,000 clones, 85% were seen once, and the ten largest hold about 19%. The sequenced sample consisted of PBMCs or T cells enriched from blood (not recorded which). These receptors all stem from a man aged 35 to 55 who had recovered from COVID-19. Both conserved end residues are part of each CDR3. A D gene is named only where the DNA matches it firmly. Not every row has a clone size; where given, it reads once, few, many or a size class.

TRBJ1-2 | TRBD1 | 14 | - | TRBV6-5 | TGTGCCAGCAGTTACTCGGGGGGACAGGGTGGCTACACCTTC | CASSYSGGQGGYTF
TRBJ1-1 | TRBD1 | 13 | - | TRBV7-3 | TGTGCCAGCAGCCCGGACAGGGGGTTTGAAGCTTTCTTT | CASSPDRGFEAFF
TRBJ2-5 | TRBD2 | 15 | - | TRBV7-2 | TGTGCCAGCAGCTTAGTACCTAGCGGGAGAGAGACCCAGTACTTC | CASSLVPSGRETQYF
TRBJ1-2 | TRBD1 | 17 | once | TRBV29-1 | TGCAGCGCCGACTCCCCAGGGGACAGGTTGGGGCGGAATGGCTACACCTTC | CSADSPGDRLGRNGYTF
TRBJ2-2 | - | 16 | - | TRBV4-2 | TGTGCCAGCAGCCAAGGGGTCGGGAGTTACACCGGGGAGCTGTTTTTT | CASSQGVGSYTGELFF
TRBJ1-1 | TRBD1 | 14 | - | TRBV25-1 | TGTGCCAGCAGTGTTACAGGGGGGGGCACTGAAGCTTTCTTT | CASSVTGGGTEAFF
TRBJ1-2 | - | 13 | - | TRBV7-9 | TGTGCCAGCAGAACCGGGACAATTTTTGGCTACACCTTC | CASRTGTIFGYTF
TRBJ2-3 | TRBD2 | 16 | - | TRBV4-1 | TGCGCCAGCAGCCGAACTAGCGGGAGTTCGGGGGATACGCAGTATTTT | CASSRTSGSSGDTQYF
TRBJ2-1 | TRBD2 | 16 | once | TRBV7-2 | TGTGCCAGCAGCTTAAGGCGAGCGGGAGAATTTAGTGAGCAGTTCTTC | CASSLRRAGEFSEQFF
TRBJ1-1 | - | 10 | - | TRBV20-1 | TGCAGTGCTAGGAGGACTGAAGCTTTCTTT | CSARRTEAFF
TRBJ2-3 | - | 13 | - | TRBV12-3/TRBV12-4 | TGTGCCAGCAGTTCGACTAGCACAGATACGCAGTATTTT | CASSSTSTDTQYF
TRBJ1-1 | - | 13 | - | TRBV30 | TGTGCCTGGGCCACCGGACACTTGGCTGAAGCTTTCTTT | CAWATGHLAEAFF
TRBJ2-3 | - | 11 | - | TRBV20-1 | TGCAGTGCGATCGAGTGGGATACGCAGTATTTT | CSAIEWDTQYF
TRBJ2-2 | TRBD1 | 15 | few | TRBV6-2/TRBV6-3 | TGTGCCAGCAGTGACAGGGACACCTACACCGGGGAGCTGTTTTTT | CASSDRDTYTGELFF
TRBJ1-1 | - | 13 | - | TRBV12-3/TRBV12-4 | TGTGCCAGCAGTCCTAGGGGGAACACTGAAGCTTTCTTT | CASSPRGNTEAFF
TRBJ2-7 | TRBD1 | 14 | - | TRBV5-1 | TGCGCCAGCAGCTTGGCCCCAGGGGGCTACGAGCAGTACTTC | CASSLAPGGYEQYF
TRBJ2-7 | - | 11 | - | TRBV12-3/TRBV12-4 | TGTGCCAGCAGATCTCGCAGGGGCAAGTACTTC | CASRSRRGKYF
TRBJ2-3 | - | 14 | few | TRBV27 | TGTGCCAGCAGTGGGGCAGGAGGGTATGGTACGCAGTATTTT | CASSGAGGYGTQYF
TRBJ1-3 | - | 16 | - | TRBV7-2 | TGTGCCAGCAGCCCATACAGGAGGGGCTCTGGAAACACCATATATTTT | CASSPYRRGSGNTIYF
TRBJ1-2 | - | 13 | - | TRBV3-1/TRBV3-2 | TGTGCCAGCAGCCAAGTTCCGCGCTATGGCTACACCTTC | CASSQVPRYGYTF
TRBJ2-7 | TRBD2 | 15 | - | TRBV2 | TGTGCCAGCAATGCGGGGCGGGGGAGGTTCGACGAGCAGTACTTC | CASNAGRGRFDEQYF
TRBJ1-5 | - | 14 | - | TRBV19 | TGTGCCAGTACCCTATCCAGGGCGGGGGAGCCCCAGCATTTT | CASTLSRAGEPQHF
TRBJ2-3 | - | 14 | few | TRBV21-1 | TGTGCCAGCAGCAAAGCGGGAGGCACAGATACGCAGTATTTT | CASSKAGGTDTQYF
TRBJ1-4 | - | 12 | - | TRBV6-6 | TGTGCCAGCACCTTGGGCCCCGGAAAACTGTTTTTT | CASTLGPGKLFF
TRBJ2-1 | TRBD2 | 11 | - | TRBV20-1 | TGCAGTGCCCCGACTAGCGGGAGGTCGCTCTTC | CSAPTSGRSLF
TRBJ1-2 | - | 13 | few | TRBV6-6 | TGTGCCAGCAGTGAGATAAACTTTGATGGCTACACCTTC | CASSEINFDGYTF
TRBJ2-7 | TRBD1 | 16 | - | TRBV10-3 | TGTGCCAGGATTGGACTGGGGACAGGGGATACCTACGAGCAGTACTTC | CARIGLGTGDTYEQYF
TRBJ2-7 | TRBD2 | 14 | few | TRBV11-2 | TGTGCCAGCAGCTCGCTTAGCGGGGGTTACGAGCAGTACTTC | CASSSLSGGYEQYF
TRBJ1-3 | - | 15 | - | TRBV30 | TGTGCCTGGAGTGTACGGCGGGTCTCTGGAAACACCATATATTTT | CAWSVRRVSGNTIYF
TRBJ2-5 | TRBD1 | 13 | - | TRBV27 | TGTGCCAGCGCCCTGACAGGGTCAGAGACCCAGTACTTC | CASALTGSETQYF
TRBJ2-3 | TRBD1 | 13 | - | TRBV5-1 | TGCGCCAGCAGGACAGGGAGCACAGATACGCAGTATTTT | CASRTGSTDTQYF
TRBJ1-2 | - | 15 | - | TRBV7-9 | TGTGCCAGCAGCGACCGAACTGACAGGACTGATGGCTACACCTTC | CASSDRTDRTDGYTF
TRBJ2-7 | - | 15 | many | TRBV6-1 | TGTGCCAGCAGTGAAGACGTGACAGGCTCCTACGAGCAGTACTTC | CASSEDVTGSYEQYF
TRBJ2-3 | TRBD1 | 14 | - | TRBV25-1 | TGTGCCAGAATTGACCGGGACAGTGAAGATACGCAGTATTTT | CARIDRDSEDTQYF
TRBJ1-2 | - | 13 | - | TRBV28 | TGTGCCAGCAGTTTGGGAGTCAACTATGGCTACACCTTC | CASSLGVNYGYTF
TRBJ1-5 | TRBD1 | 14 | - | TRBV19 | TGTGCCAGTGCGGAGACAGGGGTTAATCAGCCCCAGCATTTT | CASAETGVNQPQHF
TRBJ1-2 | TRBD1 | 15 | - | TRBV9 | TGTGCCAGCAGCGCTCCGGGGACAGGGGTGTATGGCTACACCTTC | CASSAPGTGVYGYTF
TRBJ1-1 | TRBD1 | 14 | - | TRBV4-2 | TGTGCCAGCAGCCAACCCGACAGGGAAACTGAAGCTTTCTTT | CASSQPDRETEAFF
TRBJ2-5 | - | 13 | - | TRBV20-1 | TGCAGTGCTAGTGTCCTAGGCCAAGAGACCCAGTACTTC | CSASVLGQETQYF
TRBJ1-2 | - | 15 | - | TRBV28 | TGTGCCAGCAGACCTTTACAGGGAGCCAACTATGGCTACACCTTC | CASRPLQGANYGYTF
TRBJ1-1 | - | 12 | - | TRBV5-6 | TGTGCCAGCAGCTTAACGACAGTTGAAGCTTTCTTT | CASSLTTVEAFF
TRBJ2-2 | TRBD2 | 16 | - | TRBV7-9 | TGTGCCAGCAGCTTAACTAGCGGGAGGAACACCGGGGAGCTGTTTTTT | CASSLTSGRNTGELFF
TRBJ1-1 | - | 14 | - | TRBV7-2 | TGTGCCAGCAGACTCGGGACAAAGAACACTGAAGCTTTCTTT | CASRLGTKNTEAFF
TRBJ1-1 | - | 15 | - | TRBV3-1/TRBV3-2 | TGTGCCAGCAGCCTCGGGGGGGGCATGAACACTGAAGCTTTCTTT | CASSLGGGMNTEAFF
TRBJ2-1 | TRBD2 | 17 | - | TRBV27 | TGTGCCAGCAGTTTAAGGACTAGCGGGAGCCGTCACAATGAGCAGTTCTTC | CASSLRTSGSRHNEQFF
TRBJ1-4 | - | 16 | - | TRBV4-3 | TGCGCCAGCAGCCAAGATGGCAGGGGAGGGTATGAAAAACTGTTTTTT | CASSQDGRGGYEKLFF
TRBJ1-4 | TRBD1 | 15 | - | TRBV28 | TGTGCCAGCAGTTTAGGGGGACAGGGAAGGGAAAAACTGTTTTTT | CASSLGGQGREKLFF
TRBJ2-2 | TRBD2 | 15 | - | TRBV14 | TGTGCCAGCAGCCTGGGACTAGCGGGTTCCGGGGAGCTGTTTTTT | CASSLGLAGSGELFF
TRBJ2-7 | - | 12 | - | TRBV30 | TGTGCCTGGAGTCTGGGAGTCTACGAGCAGTACTTC | CAWSLGVYEQYF
TRBJ2-7 | TRBD2 | 16 | - | TRBV27 | TGTGCCAGCAGTTTTGTTCTTGCGGGAGGGTTCTACGAGCAGTACTTC | CASSFVLAGGFYEQYF
TRBJ2-7 | - | 14 | - | TRBV11-2 | TGTGCCAGCAGCCCAGACGGGATTATCTACGAGCAGTACTTC | CASSPDGIIYEQYF
TRBJ2-3 | TRBD1 | 16 | once | TRBV7-9 | TGTGCCAGCAGCCCCGGGACAGGGGCCCCCACAGATACGCAGTATTTT | CASSPGTGAPTDTQYF
TRBJ1-2 | - | 14 | - | TRBV10-3 | TGTGCCATCAGTGGAAGCACCCACGGGGTTGGCTACACCTTC | CAISGSTHGVGYTF
TRBJ2-1 | - | 13 | - | TRBV24-1 | TGTGCCACCAGCCTCGGGACTTACAATGAGCAGTTCTTC | CATSLGTYNEQFF
TRBJ1-2 | - | 13 | - | TRBV3-1/TRBV3-2 | TGTGCCAGCGCCGGGTTTCTCGACTATGGCTACACCTTC | CASAGFLDYGYTF
TRBJ2-1 | TRBD2 | 15 | - | TRBV2 | TGTGCCAGCAGGCGGGGACTAGCGAACTACAATGAGCAGTTCTTC | CASRRGLANYNEQFF
TRBJ2-2 | - | 17 | few | TRBV30 | TGTGCCTGGAGTGTTTCAGGAATGGAGGGCCCCACCGGGGAGCTGTTTTTT | CAWSVSGMEGPTGELFF
TRBJ2-1 | TRBD2 | 15 | - | TRBV30 | TGTGCCTGGATGCTCGGCGGGAGCTCCTACAATGAGCAGTTCTTC | CAWMLGGSSYNEQFF